This paragraph covers one T cell receptor (beta chain) sequence. The antigen this receptor binds is unknown. A junction boundary mismatches the germline segment, possibly from a read error. The cohort consisted of some 730 healthy bone marrow donors. At the time of sampling, all cohort members were nominally healthy, though unrecorded immune exposures were likely present. The donor was CMV seronegative and belonged to the group of 320 or so seronegative cohort members. A peripheral blood sample was collected from each donor, and TCR beta sequencing was performed on peripheral blood mononuclear cells. The Qiagen DNeasy Blood Extraction Kit was used to extract genomic DNA from the blood cell samples. This specimen comes from a study of cytomegalovirus exposure and HLA in healthy donors (dated by TCRdb to about 2017). For the wider study: An earlier analysis of several hundred of the donors reported 250 to 350 Gb of sequence data and 100 million to 130 million unique TCR beta sequences from about 200 million T cells. Along with the roughly 670-subject first cohort, a separate validation cohort of over a hundred different subjects was used. Of the 350 to 400 genotyped donors, 65% to 90% fell in the genetic ancestry cluster associated with self-reported Caucasian donors. HLA typing covered class I and class II loci at four-digit resolution. The study was designed to test whether signatures of past pathogen exposure could be identified by cataloging public T cell receptors. About 320 gigabases of sequencing data and 70 million to 85 million unique TCR sequences were included in an early release covering about 700 HLA-typed donors. Among 300 to 450 genotyped donors of the cohort, an average of 235,054 unique TCR beta nucleotide sequences were sequenced per donor, around 18% of them non-productive. About 5 DR-DQ haplotypes were handled as single units for association and clustering, since linkage in the cohort was strong. An earlier analysis of some 500 of the donors used high-throughput TCR beta sequencing to judge whether each TCR beta V gene segment behaved as functional or pseudogenic. Alongside the repertoire data, information on donor age, sex, ethnicity and CMV serostatus was compiled. Rather than using new phenotypic data, the later analysis identified candidate immune exposures from TCR beta sequences and from how often those sequences occurred across donors. The study used immunosequencing to profile the T cell repertoires of some 600 subjects and linked those repertoires to cytomegalovirus serostatus. Typing coverage varied by locus: roughly 629-640 donors for A, B, C, DRB1 and DQB1; approximately 500 for DQA1; approximately 610 for DPA1; approximately 450 for DPB1. In a later genetic analysis, genome-wide SNP genotypes for 398 of the 666 donors were used, and that subset was treated as a discovery cohort. All discovery cohort repertoires had been generated using a single sequencing platform. High-throughput TCR immunosequencing, statistical association of individual TCRs with disease status, and machine learning were combined to predict cytomegalovirus infection status. A later analysis re-analyzed previously published TCR beta repertoires from roughly 690 donors and added high-resolution HLA genotyping to study TCR occurrence patterns. What the work shows at the level of the full study, not this receptor alone: A later analysis found that TCR association rates varied across HLA loci, with DRB1 alleles showing the most associated TCRs and HLA-C alleles the fewest. At a false discovery rate of 0.05, a later analysis linked around 15,000 TCR beta sequences to specific HLA alleles. The only immune exposure information available for the cohort was CMV serostatus. A further reported finding was that TCR beta sequences accurately predicted the HLA-A and HLA-B alleles for most subjects in the first cohort. V-gene and J-gene trimming of TCR beta chains was associated with a missense DCLRE1C variant in a later genetic analysis, and the association was replicated in an independent cohort. The authors suggested that the approach could potentially be extended to other disease states and immunological phenotypes. Presence/absence analyses assumed roughly uniform sequencing depth across donors, an assumption that may not hold. In a later analysis, HLA-associated TCR beta chains were found to be more clonally expanded and to have lower generation probabilities than equally common non-associated chains. Correlated functional status among segregating V segments might reflect linkage disequilibrium, but an unknown experimental factor could not be ruled out. A total of 150 or so TCR beta chains were listed by the study as associated with cytomegalovirus. Several of the top co-occurrence clusters appeared to be linked to parvovirus B19, influenza, CMV and Epstein-Barr virus, according to a later analysis. A group of highly shared sequence variants was considered likely to be a technical artifact of the sequencing pipeline. Some IMGT-functional V segments, including TRBV6-2 and TRBV6-3, could not be distinguished by the 87-base-pair reads and were therefore excluded. Cytomegalovirus status was reported to be diagnosed by the classifier with high specificity and sensitivity in both the original and validation cohorts. In an earlier analysis of several hundred of the donors, most TCR beta V segments were observed in productive rearrangements about 87% or about 30% of the time, broadly matching IMGT annotations. A few of the identified cytomegalovirus-associated TCR beta chains were confirmed in vitro to be specific for cytomegalovirus antigens. A later genetic analysis reported fewer N-insertions in productive TCRs among donors in an Asian-associated ancestry cluster than the approximately 700-donor mean. Across donors, most TCR sequences were observed very rarely, whereas some public TCRs were present in many individuals. In this cohort, only TCR beta chains were sequenced, and detectable features were limited by the absence of alpha or paired-chain data. Because HLA typing was missing for some donors at each locus, association tests included only the typed subset. When HLA alleles, especially DR and DQ, strongly co-occurred, attributing TCR associations to individual alleles was difficult. Because counts were too low, 15 to 20 rarely observed V segments, including chromosome 9 orphons, were excluded from the earlier analysis of 587 of the donors. A later analysis found that most CMV-associated TCR beta chains appeared HLA-restricted, with HLA associations seemingly driven largely by CMV exposure.

The library was prepared using the immunoSEQ multiplex PCR assay. For the multiplex PCR, a mixture combining 60 forward primers for TCR Vbeta segments and 13 reverse primers for TCR Jbeta segments was used. The CDR3 region of rearranged TCR beta genes was amplified from genomic DNA with a multiplex PCR assay. Amplified TCR beta libraries were sequenced as 87-base-pair reads on the Illumina HiSeq System. The study's processing was this. Across the 500 to 700 repertoires, a later analysis counted some 80 million unique TCR beta chains, roughly 11 million of which were shared by at least two donors. Raw reads were error-corrected and collapsed into unique sequences by a nearest-neighbor algorithm in which closely related sequences were merged to remove PCR and sequencing errors. V, D and J gene segments were assigned by aligning CDR3 sequences to IMGT reference sequences. For a sequence to be retained, a match of at least six nucleotides to both a V gene segment and a J gene segment was required. Rearrangements were classified as productive when the CDR3 lacked stop codons and remained in frame with V and J, and all other rearrangements were classified as non-productive. CDR3 was defined by IMGT convention, running from the second conserved V-encoded cysteine to the conserved J-encoded phenylalanine. The earlier analysis of 500 to 750 of the donors excluded any sequence lacking an unambiguous match to a single V gene segment. In an earlier analysis of some 590 of the donors, a V segment was called functional when productive rearrangements were above 56.7%, and segregating when the standard deviation between donors exceeded 5%. A statistical classification framework was developed to diagnose cytomegalovirus status using the catalog of TCR beta chain sequences. A later analysis assigned V and J genes by comparing TCR nucleotide sequences with IMGT/GENE-DB human TR gene sequences. The TCRdist pipeline was used in a later analysis to assign CDR3 sequences and most-parsimonious VDJ recombination scenarios. A later analysis defined each TCR beta chain by its CDR3 amino acid sequence plus V-gene family, and excluded reads lacking a unique V-gene family. In a later analysis, a few hundred highly shared, low-generation-probability nucleotide sequences were removed to address suspected cross-contamination and a sequencing artifact. In a later analysis, a clonal expansion index was calculated for each public chain from normalized within-repertoire ranks of inferred template counts. In a later analysis, generation probabilities were computed using a VDJ recombination model fitted to out-of-frame rearrangements, and the results were checked against IGoR. A later analysis scored TCR-TCR, TCR-HLA and TCR-CMV co-occurrence with hypergeometric tests, applying a repertoire-size bias correction to TCR pairs. In a later analysis, false discovery rates were estimated by permuting HLA or CMV assignments 20 times. In a later analysis, co-occurring TCRs were grouped using DBSCAN, with TCRdist sequence similarity added in when clustering inside HLA-allele-positive subsets. Repertoires with fewer than 30,000 or more than 120,000 public chains were left out of co-occurrence clustering, as were about 5 repertoires with anomalous nucleotide sharing. The table comes from immuneACCESS by way of TCRdb, which keeps in-frame sequences with V and J called. Part of the clones is missing from these tables; in studies checked, under half for an unresolved V gene and the rest for unknown reasons. V and J calls plus clone size are reproduced from that table; the DNA served to infer D and trimming. The sample table records hundreds of thousands of clones; around 66% of these occur just once. The biggest ten clones account for roughly 2.4% of the sample.

From cysteine to phenylalanine, the CDR3 is 14 amino acids long. The retained sequence is limited to the CDR3, 42 bases, with the frame set at the first base. Looking up the germline V gene yields CDR1 MRHNA and CDR2 SNTAGT. The sequencing input was PBMCs. Here the chain combines TRBV6-4 and TRBJ2-7, and 15 junction bases match TRBD2. This clonotype was obtained from a female donor in good health and CMV-seronegative. The CDR3 reads CASSDSGTSGRLHF. The DNA reads as follows: TGTGCCAGCAGTGACTCCGGGACTAGCGGGAGGTTGCACTTC.